The rows below give T cell receptor beta chains drawn from one sample of a study of cytomegalovirus exposure and HLA in healthy donors. Data came from immunoSEQ multiplex PCR; TCRdb stores just in-frame clones and leaves some out. The repertoire holds fewer than 130,000 clones, with approximately 79% as singletons. Material for sequencing was PBMCs. The receptors shown here come from a woman between 35 and 50 years old in good health and CMV-seronegative. CDR3s include the opening cysteine and the closing phenylalanine or tryptophan. D genes are given only for firm matches. Clone size is shown for a subset of rows, as once, few, many or a class of expanded clone.

v_call: TRBV11-2
clone_size: -
j_call: TRBJ2-1
d_call: -
cdr3_aa: CASSFQGGRLEQFF
cdr3_nt: TGTGCCAGCAGCTTCCAAGGGGGTAGGTTAGAGCAGTTCTTC

v_call: TRBV19
clone_size: -
j_call: TRBJ1-2
d_call: TRBD1
cdr3_aa: CASSTGQANYGYTF
cdr3_nt: TGTGCCAGTAGTACCGGACAGGCTAACTATGGCTACACCTTC

v_call: TRBV6-4
clone_size: -
j_call: TRBJ2-4
d_call: TRBD1
cdr3_aa: CASMYTGGSKNIQYF
cdr3_nt: TGTGCCAGCATGTATACAGGGGGATCCAAAAACATTCAGTACTTC

v_call: TRBV28
clone_size: -
j_call: TRBJ2-3
d_call: TRBD2
cdr3_aa: CASSPPLPGLAGPSTDTQYF
cdr3_nt: TGTGCCAGCAGTCCCCCTCTACCGGGACTAGCGGGCCCTAGCACAGATACGCAGTATTTT

v_call: TRBV7-2
clone_size: -
j_call: TRBJ1-6
d_call: -
cdr3_aa: CASSLEEVWSSYNSPLHF
cdr3_nt: TGTGCCAGCAGCTTAGAGGAAGTCTGGAGCTCCTATAATTCACCCCTCCACTTT

v_call: TRBV28
clone_size: -
j_call: TRBJ2-5
d_call: TRBD1
cdr3_aa: CASKKPTGDQETQYF
cdr3_nt: TGTGCCAGCAAAAAACCAACAGGGGACCAAGAGACCCAGTACTTC

v_call: TRBV6-1
clone_size: -
j_call: TRBJ1-1
d_call: -
cdr3_aa: CASSNGQTLNTEAFF
cdr3_nt: TGTGCCAGCAGTAACGGACAGACACTGAACACTGAAGCTTTCTTT

v_call: TRBV6-6
clone_size: few
j_call: TRBJ1-1
d_call: TRBD1
cdr3_aa: CASSNGQGGNTEAFF
cdr3_nt: TGTGCCAGCAGTAACGGACAGGGGGGGAACACTGAAGCTTTCTTT

v_call: TRBV5-4
clone_size: -
j_call: TRBJ2-5
d_call: TRBD2
cdr3_aa: CASGLGLAGDGETQYF
cdr3_nt: TGTGCCAGCGGACTAGGACTAGCGGGAGACGGAGAGACCCAGTACTTC

v_call: TRBV15
clone_size: -
j_call: TRBJ2-1
d_call: -
cdr3_aa: CATGPGGSSYNEQFF
cdr3_nt: TGTGCCACCGGCCCAGGGGGGAGCTCCTACAATGAGCAGTTCTTC

v_call: TRBV11-2
clone_size: once
j_call: TRBJ1-1
d_call: -
cdr3_aa: CASSLVRVGTEAFF
cdr3_nt: TGTGCCAGCAGCTTAGTCCGGGTCGGGACAGAAGCTTTCTTT

v_call: TRBV7-2
clone_size: -
j_call: TRBJ2-1
d_call: -
cdr3_aa: CASSLDSPFGEQFF
cdr3_nt: TGTGCCAGCAGCTTGGACAGTCCGTTCGGTGAGCAGTTCTTC

v_call: TRBV7-2
clone_size: -
j_call: TRBJ2-1
d_call: -
cdr3_aa: CASSLAQGSYNEQFF
cdr3_nt: TGTGCCAGCAGCTTAGCACAGGGCTCCTACAATGAGCAGTTCTTC

v_call: TRBV30
clone_size: -
j_call: TRBJ2-1
d_call: TRBD2
cdr3_aa: CAWSGLAGDEQFF
cdr3_nt: TGTGCCTGGAGTGGACTAGCGGGAGATGAGCAGTTCTTC

v_call: TRBV21-1
clone_size: -
j_call: TRBJ1-2
d_call: -
cdr3_aa: CASSKSGQARLYGYTF
cdr3_nt: TGTGCCAGCAGCAAATCAGGGCAGGCCCGCTTGTATGGCTACACCTTC

v_call: TRBV2
clone_size: -
j_call: TRBJ1-2
d_call: -
cdr3_aa: CASSETLGGDGYTF
cdr3_nt: TGTGCCAGCAGTGAGACTCTCGGCGGAGATGGCTACACCTTC

v_call: TRBV30
clone_size: -
j_call: TRBJ1-6
d_call: -
cdr3_aa: CAWGPGGHNSPLHF
cdr3_nt: TGTGCCTGGGGGCCGGGAGGTCATAATTCACCCCTCCACTTT

v_call: TRBV4-1
clone_size: -
j_call: TRBJ1-3
d_call: -
cdr3_aa: CASSQAGNRNTIYF
cdr3_nt: TGTGCCAGCAGCCAAGCGGGGAACCGAAACACCATATATTTT

v_call: TRBV25-1
clone_size: -
j_call: TRBJ2-3
d_call: -
cdr3_aa: CASSNPSEDTDTQYF
cdr3_nt: TGTGCCAGCAGTAATCCTAGCGAAGACACAGATACGCAGTATTTT

v_call: TRBV2
clone_size: -
j_call: TRBJ1-5
d_call: -
cdr3_aa: CASSEGSSNQPQHF
cdr3_nt: TGTGCCAGCAGTGAGGGGAGTAGCAATCAGCCCCAGCATTTT

v_call: TRBV5-4
clone_size: -
j_call: TRBJ2-1
d_call: TRBD2
cdr3_aa: CASSLAAGDSYNEQFF
cdr3_nt: TGTGCCAGCAGCTTGGCAGCGGGAGACTCCTACAATGAGCAGTTCTTC

v_call: TRBV27
clone_size: -
j_call: TRBJ1-1
d_call: -
cdr3_aa: CASSLVQQNTEAFF
cdr3_nt: TGTGCCAGCAGTTTAGTACAACAGAACACTGAAGCTTTTTTT

v_call: TRBV4-1
clone_size: -
j_call: TRBJ2-7
d_call: TRBD2
cdr3_aa: CASSQDRTSGISEQYF
cdr3_nt: TGCGCCAGCAGCCAAGACCGGACTAGCGGGATCTCCGAGCAGTACTTC

v_call: TRBV6-1
clone_size: -
j_call: TRBJ1-5
d_call: -
cdr3_aa: CASSEGTALLNQPQHF
cdr3_nt: TGTGCCAGCAGTGAAGGGACAGCCTTACTAAATCAGCCCCAGCATTTT

v_call: TRBV28
clone_size: -
j_call: TRBJ1-4
d_call: -
cdr3_aa: CASSLTDSEEKLFF
cdr3_nt: TGTGCCAGCAGTTTAACGGACAGTGAAGAAAAACTGTTTTTT

v_call: TRBV20-1
clone_size: -
j_call: TRBJ2-1
d_call: TRBD1
cdr3_aa: CSASPDRGQFF
cdr3_nt: TGCAGTGCTAGCCCGGACAGGGGGCAGTTCTTC

v_call: TRBV10-3
clone_size: -
j_call: TRBJ2-3
d_call: TRBD1
cdr3_aa: CAISGGSGTGRADTQYF
cdr3_nt: TGTGCCATCAGTGGAGGGTCCGGGACAGGGAGAGCAGATACGCAGTATTTT

v_call: TRBV7-6
clone_size: -
j_call: TRBJ2-5
d_call: TRBD1
cdr3_aa: CASSAARSGQGWQETQYF
cdr3_nt: TGTGCCAGCAGCGCCGCACGGTCGGGACAGGGTTGGCAAGAGACCCAGTACTTC

v_call: TRBV30
clone_size: few
j_call: TRBJ2-5
d_call: TRBD2
cdr3_aa: CAWSLAGGVQETQYF
cdr3_nt: TGTGCCTGGAGTCTAGCGGGGGGAGTACAAGAGACCCAGTACTTC

v_call: TRBV28
clone_size: -
j_call: TRBJ2-2
d_call: -
cdr3_aa: CASSPSMRNTGELFF
cdr3_nt: TGTGCCAGCAGCCCATCTATGCGGAACACCGGGGAGCTGTTTTTT

v_call: TRBV7-8
clone_size: -
j_call: TRBJ2-4
d_call: TRBD2
cdr3_aa: CASSSRRSGGAAKNIQYF
cdr3_nt: TGTGCCAGCAGCTCCAGAAGGAGCGGGGGAGCAGCCAAAAACATTCAGTACTTC

v_call: TRBV9
clone_size: -
j_call: TRBJ2-1
d_call: -
cdr3_aa: CASSVAGLDEQFF
cdr3_nt: TGTGCCAGCAGCGTAGCCGGGTTGGATGAGCAGTTCTTC

v_call: TRBV5-1
clone_size: -
j_call: TRBJ1-1
d_call: -
cdr3_aa: CASSLAGFDTEAFF
cdr3_nt: TGCGCCAGCAGCTTGGCGGGGTTCGACACTGAAGCTTTCTTT

v_call: TRBV28
clone_size: -
j_call: TRBJ2-2
d_call: TRBD2
cdr3_aa: CASSKRTSGGPRRTGELFF
cdr3_nt: TGTGCCAGCAGTAAACGGACTAGCGGGGGCCCCAGGAGAACCGGGGAGCTGTTTTTT

v_call: TRBV10-1
clone_size: few
j_call: TRBJ2-2
d_call: TRBD2
cdr3_aa: CASSETGRAAGELFF
cdr3_nt: TGCGCCAGCAGTGAAACCGGGAGGGCGGCCGGGGAGCTGTTTTTT

v_call: TRBV4-3
clone_size: once
j_call: TRBJ2-7
d_call: -
cdr3_aa: CASSQYLPRQDASSYEQYF
cdr3_nt: TGCGCCAGCAGCCAATACCTTCCCCGACAGGACGCAAGCTCCTACGAGCAGTACTTC

v_call: TRBV11-3
clone_size: -
j_call: TRBJ1-3
d_call: TRBD1
cdr3_aa: CASVDREINLNTIYF
cdr3_nt: TGTGCCAGCGTGGACAGGGAGATTAATTTAAACACCATATATTTT

v_call: TRBV4-1
clone_size: -
j_call: TRBJ2-1
d_call: -
cdr3_aa: CASSQDSVYNEQFF
cdr3_nt: TGCGCCAGCAGCCAAGATTCGGTTTACAATGAGCAGTTCTTC

v_call: TRBV28
clone_size: -
j_call: TRBJ1-1
d_call: TRBD1
cdr3_aa: CASSSRKTGGIEAFF
cdr3_nt: TGTGCCAGCAGTTCCCGAAAGACAGGGGGTATTGAAGCTTTCTTT

v_call: TRBV7-2
clone_size: -
j_call: TRBJ2-5
d_call: -
cdr3_aa: CASSLAAQETQYF
cdr3_nt: TGTGCCAGCAGCTTAGCGGCACAAGAGACCCAGTACTTC

v_call: TRBV6-5
clone_size: -
j_call: TRBJ2-2
d_call: -
cdr3_aa: CASSYSPDSLPGELFF
cdr3_nt: TGTGCCAGCAGTTACTCTCCGGACAGTCTTCCCGGGGAGCTGTTTTTT

v_call: TRBV15
clone_size: -
j_call: TRBJ2-7
d_call: TRBD1
cdr3_aa: CATSRKKRQGASEQYF
cdr3_nt: TGTGCCACCAGCAGAAAGAAGAGACAGGGGGCCTCCGAGCAGTACTTC

v_call: TRBV7-9
clone_size: -
j_call: TRBJ2-1
d_call: -
cdr3_aa: CASSPDPGHLQFF
cdr3_nt: TGTGCCAGCAGCCCCGATCCGGGACATTTGCAGTTCTTC

v_call: TRBV4-3
clone_size: -
j_call: TRBJ2-3
d_call: -
cdr3_aa: CASSQDVSTDTQYF
cdr3_nt: TGCGCCAGCAGCCAAGACGTGAGCACAGATACGCAGTATTTT

v_call: TRBV30
clone_size: -
j_call: TRBJ1-1
d_call: -
cdr3_aa: CAWSTLGQGNTEAFF
cdr3_nt: TGTGCCTGGTCTACTTTAGGGCAGGGCAACACTGAAGCTTTCTTT

v_call: TRBV15
clone_size: few
j_call: TRBJ1-1
d_call: -
cdr3_aa: CATSRDRAWNTEAFF
cdr3_nt: TGTGCCACCAGCAGAGACAGGGCATGGAACACTGAAGCTTTCTTT

v_call: TRBV7-7
clone_size: few
j_call: TRBJ1-1
d_call: TRBD1
cdr3_aa: CASSQDRDTEAFF
cdr3_nt: TGTGCCAGCAGCCAAGACAGGGATACTGAAGCTTTCTTT

v_call: TRBV9
clone_size: few
j_call: TRBJ2-2
d_call: -
cdr3_aa: CASSVGGGNTGELFF
cdr3_nt: TGTGCCAGCAGCGTAGGAGGTGGGAACACCGGGGAGCTGTTTTTT

v_call: TRBV2
clone_size: -
j_call: TRBJ2-7
d_call: -
cdr3_aa: CATRFSRAYEQYF
cdr3_nt: TGTGCCACCAGGTTCTCTCGGGCCTACGAGCAGTACTTC

v_call: TRBV11-2
clone_size: -
j_call: TRBJ1-1
d_call: TRBD1
cdr3_aa: CASTYDRVGTEAFF
cdr3_nt: TGTGCCAGCACCTACGACAGGGTCGGCACTGAAGCTTTCTTT

v_call: TRBV5-4
clone_size: -
j_call: TRBJ2-5
d_call: TRBD2
cdr3_aa: CASSLGGARGETQYF
cdr3_nt: TGTGCCAGCAGCTTGGGTGGGGCGCGGGGGGAGACCCAGTACTTC

v_call: TRBV23-1
clone_size: -
j_call: TRBJ2-3
d_call: -
cdr3_aa: CASSQSNESQGRDTQYF
cdr3_nt: TGCGCCAGCAGTCAATCGAACGAGAGTCAGGGAAGAGATACGCAGTATTTT

v_call: TRBV4-1
clone_size: few
j_call: TRBJ1-3
d_call: -
cdr3_aa: CASSQRESGNTIYF
cdr3_nt: TGCGCCAGCAGCCAACGGGAGTCTGGAAACACCATATATTTT

v_call: TRBV30
clone_size: -
j_call: TRBJ2-2
d_call: TRBD2
cdr3_aa: CAWSKLSGGAVRTGELFF
cdr3_nt: TGTGCCTGGAGTAAACTGTCCGGGGGGGCAGTTAGGACCGGGGAGCTGTTTTTT

v_call: TRBV25-1
clone_size: few
j_call: TRBJ2-1
d_call: TRBD2
cdr3_aa: CASRQLAGGIHNEQFF
cdr3_nt: TGTGCCAGCCGCCAACTAGCGGGGGGGATCCACAATGAGCAGTTCTTC

v_call: TRBV30
clone_size: -
j_call: TRBJ2-2
d_call: -
cdr3_aa: CAWRVGAHTGELFF
cdr3_nt: TGTGCCTGGAGGGTTGGGGCCCACACCGGGGAGCTGTTTTTT

v_call: TRBV28
clone_size: few
j_call: TRBJ1-5
d_call: -
cdr3_aa: CASATGGVQPQHF
cdr3_nt: TGTGCCAGCGCTACGGGGGGGGTCCAGCCCCAGCATTTT

v_call: TRBV6-5
clone_size: -
j_call: TRBJ2-5
d_call: TRBD1
cdr3_aa: CASSGTVQETQYF
cdr3_nt: TGTGCCAGCAGCGGGACAGTGCAAGAGACCCAGTACTTC